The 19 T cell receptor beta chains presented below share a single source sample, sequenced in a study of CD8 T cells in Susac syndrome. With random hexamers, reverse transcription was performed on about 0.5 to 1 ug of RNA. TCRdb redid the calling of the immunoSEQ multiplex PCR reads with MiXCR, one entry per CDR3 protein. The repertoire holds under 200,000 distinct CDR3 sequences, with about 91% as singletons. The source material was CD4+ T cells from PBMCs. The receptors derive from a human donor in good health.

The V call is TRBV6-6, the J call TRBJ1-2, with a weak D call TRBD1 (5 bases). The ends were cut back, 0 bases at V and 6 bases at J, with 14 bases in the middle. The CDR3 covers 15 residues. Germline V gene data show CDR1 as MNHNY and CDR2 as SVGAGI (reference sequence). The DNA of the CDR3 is TGTGCCAGCAGTTACTCTCCGGGGCTAGGTCATGGCTACACCTTC. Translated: CASSYSPGLGHGYTF.

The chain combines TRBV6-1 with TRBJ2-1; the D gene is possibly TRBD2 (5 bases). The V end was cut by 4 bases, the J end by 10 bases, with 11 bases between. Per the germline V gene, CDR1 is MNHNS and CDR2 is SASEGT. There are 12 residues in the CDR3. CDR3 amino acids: CASSGLAREQFF. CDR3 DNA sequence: TGTGCCAGCAGTGGTCTAGCACGCGAGCAGTTCTTC.

In nucleotides, the CDR3 is TGTGCCAGCAGTTTAGGCAGGGGCGCGGGGCAAGAGACCCAGTACTTC. This sequence encodes CASSLGRGAGQETQYF. The J gene is TRBJ2-5, the V gene TRBV12-3 or TRBV12-4, with D tentatively TRBD1 or TRBD2 (6 bases each). The CDR3 is 16 residues long. Between the trimmed V and J ends, which lost 1 base and 2 bases, there was a span of 14 bases.

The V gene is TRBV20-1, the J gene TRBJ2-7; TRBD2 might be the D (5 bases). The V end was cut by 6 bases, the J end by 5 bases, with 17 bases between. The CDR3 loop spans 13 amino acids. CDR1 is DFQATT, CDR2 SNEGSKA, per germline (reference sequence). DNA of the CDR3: TGCAGTGCCAAATCCGGACTCGAGCACGAGCAGTACTTC. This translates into CSAKSGLEHEQYF.

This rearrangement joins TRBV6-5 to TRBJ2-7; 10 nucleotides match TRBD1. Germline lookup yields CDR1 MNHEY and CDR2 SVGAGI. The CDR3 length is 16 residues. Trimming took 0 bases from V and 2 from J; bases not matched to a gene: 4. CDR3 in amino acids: CASSYSGQGSPYEQYF. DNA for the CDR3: TGTGCCAGCAGTTACTCGGGACAGGGGTCCCCCTACGAGCAGTACTTC.

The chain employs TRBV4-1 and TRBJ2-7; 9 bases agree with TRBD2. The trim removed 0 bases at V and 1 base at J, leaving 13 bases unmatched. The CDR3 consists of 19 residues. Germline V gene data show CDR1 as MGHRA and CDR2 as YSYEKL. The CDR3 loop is CASSQDRVAGEVRSYEQYF. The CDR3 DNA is TGCGCCAGCAGCCAAGATCGGGTAGCGGGAGAGGTACGGTCCTACGAGCAGTACTTC.

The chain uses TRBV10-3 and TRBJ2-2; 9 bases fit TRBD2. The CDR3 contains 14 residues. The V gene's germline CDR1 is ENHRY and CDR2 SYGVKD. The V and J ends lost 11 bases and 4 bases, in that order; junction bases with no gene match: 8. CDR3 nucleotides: TGTGCCGGACGAGCGGGAGGAGGCACCGGGGAGCTGTTTTTT. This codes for CAGRAGGGTGELFF.

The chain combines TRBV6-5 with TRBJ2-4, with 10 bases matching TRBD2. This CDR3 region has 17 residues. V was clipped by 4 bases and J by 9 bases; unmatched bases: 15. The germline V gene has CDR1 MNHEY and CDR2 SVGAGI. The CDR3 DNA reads TGTGCCAGCAGTTTTCAGCGGGAGGGCCCGGCTGGAAGCATTCAGTACTTC. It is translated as CASSFQREGPAGSIQYF.

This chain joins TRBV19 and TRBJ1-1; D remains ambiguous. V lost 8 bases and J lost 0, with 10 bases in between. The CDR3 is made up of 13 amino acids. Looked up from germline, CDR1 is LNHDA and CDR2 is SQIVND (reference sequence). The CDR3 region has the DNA TGTGCCAGTTCGAAAGTTTTGAACACTGAAGCTTTCTTT. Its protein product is CASSKVLNTEAFF.

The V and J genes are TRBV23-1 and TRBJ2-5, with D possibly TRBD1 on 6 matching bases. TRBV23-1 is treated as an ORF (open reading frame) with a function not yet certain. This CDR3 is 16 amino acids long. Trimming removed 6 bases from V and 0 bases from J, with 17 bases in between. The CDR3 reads CASSLARQAYQETQYF. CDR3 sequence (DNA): TGCGCCAGCAGCCTCGCTCGACAGGCGTACCAAGAGACCCAGTACTTC.

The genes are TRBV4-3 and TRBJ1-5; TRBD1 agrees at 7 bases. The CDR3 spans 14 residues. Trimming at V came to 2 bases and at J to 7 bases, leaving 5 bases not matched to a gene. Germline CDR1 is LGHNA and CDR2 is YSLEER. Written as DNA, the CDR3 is TGCGCCAGCAGCCAACAAAGGACAGGACAGCCCCAGCATTTT. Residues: CASSQQRTGQPQHF.

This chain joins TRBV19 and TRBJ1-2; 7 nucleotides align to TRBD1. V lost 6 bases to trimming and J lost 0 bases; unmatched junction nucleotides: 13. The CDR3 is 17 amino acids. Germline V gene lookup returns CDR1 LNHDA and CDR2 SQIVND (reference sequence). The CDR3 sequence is CASSNDRAAWTNYGYTF. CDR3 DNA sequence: TGTGCCAGTAGCAACGACAGGGCCGCATGGACTAACTATGGCTACACCTTC. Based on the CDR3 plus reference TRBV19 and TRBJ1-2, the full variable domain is DGGITQSPKYLFRKEGQNVTLSCEQNLNHDAMYWYRQDPGQGLRLIYYSQIVNDFQKGDIAEGYSVSREKKESFPLTVTSAQKNPTAFYLCASSNDRAAWTNYGYTFGSGTRLTVV.

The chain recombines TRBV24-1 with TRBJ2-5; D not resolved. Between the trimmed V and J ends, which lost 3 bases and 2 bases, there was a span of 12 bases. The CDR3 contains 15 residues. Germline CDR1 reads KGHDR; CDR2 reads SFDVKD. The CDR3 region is CATSDATGNQETQYF. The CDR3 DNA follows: TGTGCCACCAGTGATGCAACCGGTAATCAAGAGACCCAGTACTTC.

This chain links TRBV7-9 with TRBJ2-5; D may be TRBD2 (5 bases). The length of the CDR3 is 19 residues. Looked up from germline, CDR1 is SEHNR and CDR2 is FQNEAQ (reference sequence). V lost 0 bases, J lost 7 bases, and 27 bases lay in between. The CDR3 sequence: CASSLALTAIGELEGTQYF. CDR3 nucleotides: TGTGCCAGCAGCTTAGCGCTAACGGCAATTGGGGAACTAGAAGGGACCCAGTACTTC.

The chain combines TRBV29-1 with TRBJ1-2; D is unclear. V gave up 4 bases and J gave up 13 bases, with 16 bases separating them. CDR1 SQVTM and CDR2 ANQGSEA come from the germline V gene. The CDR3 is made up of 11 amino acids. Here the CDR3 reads CSVVWTATSTF. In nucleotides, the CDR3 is TGCAGCGTTGTTTGGACGGCAACTTCCACCTTC.

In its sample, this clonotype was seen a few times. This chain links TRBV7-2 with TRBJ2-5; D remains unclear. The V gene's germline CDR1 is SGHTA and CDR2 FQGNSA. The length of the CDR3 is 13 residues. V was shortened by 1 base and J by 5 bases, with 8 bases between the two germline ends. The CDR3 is CASSLGVGETQYF. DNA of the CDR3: TGTGCCAGCAGCTTAGGGGTGGGTGAGACCCAGTACTTC.

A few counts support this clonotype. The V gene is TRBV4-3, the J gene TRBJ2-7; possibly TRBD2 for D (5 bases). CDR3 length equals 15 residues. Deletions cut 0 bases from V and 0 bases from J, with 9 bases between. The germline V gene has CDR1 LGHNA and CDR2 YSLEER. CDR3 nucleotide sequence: TGCGCCAGCAGCCAAGATCGGGGTAGCTCCTACGAGCAGTACTTC. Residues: CASSQDRGSSYEQYF.

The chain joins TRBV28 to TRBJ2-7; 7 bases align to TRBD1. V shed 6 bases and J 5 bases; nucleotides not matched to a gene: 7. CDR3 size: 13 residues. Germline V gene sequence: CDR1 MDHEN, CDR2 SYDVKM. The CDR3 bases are TGTGCCAGCAGCTTGGACAGGTACCACGAGCAGTACTTC. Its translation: CASSLDRYHEQYF.

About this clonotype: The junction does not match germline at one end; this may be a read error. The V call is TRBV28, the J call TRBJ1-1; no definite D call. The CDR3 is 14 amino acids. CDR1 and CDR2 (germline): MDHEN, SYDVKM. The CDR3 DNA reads TGTACCAGCAGCAATCCGCGCCGGGGTACTGAAGCTTTCTTT. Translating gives CTSSNPRRGTEAFF.